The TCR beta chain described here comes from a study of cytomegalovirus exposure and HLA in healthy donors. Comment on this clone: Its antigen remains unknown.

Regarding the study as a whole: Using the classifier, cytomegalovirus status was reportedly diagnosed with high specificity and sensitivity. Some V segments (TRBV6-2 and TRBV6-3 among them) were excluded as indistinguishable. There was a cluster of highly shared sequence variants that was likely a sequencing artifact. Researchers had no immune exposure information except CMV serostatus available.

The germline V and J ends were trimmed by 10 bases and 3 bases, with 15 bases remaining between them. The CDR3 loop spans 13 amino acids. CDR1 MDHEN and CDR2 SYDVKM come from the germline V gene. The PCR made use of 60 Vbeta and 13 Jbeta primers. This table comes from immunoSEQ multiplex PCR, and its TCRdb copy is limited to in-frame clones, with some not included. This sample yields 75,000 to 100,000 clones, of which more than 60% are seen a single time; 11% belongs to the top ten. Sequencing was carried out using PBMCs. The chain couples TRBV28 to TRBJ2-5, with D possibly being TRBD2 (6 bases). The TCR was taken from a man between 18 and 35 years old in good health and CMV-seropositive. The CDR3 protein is CATCRGGEETQYF. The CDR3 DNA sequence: TGTGCCACCTGTCGGGGAGGCGAAGAGACCCAGTACTTC.